Following are 25 T cell receptor beta chains from one sample sequenced in a study of blood T cell repertoires in COVID-19. Some clones are missing from TCRdb's copy, which holds only in-frame ones; the method was immunoSEQ multiplex PCR. The sample carries 100,000 to 150,000 clones, approximately 86% recorded once. The sequenced material came from PBMCs or T cells enriched from blood (not recorded which). These receptors were obtained from a woman in her forties or fifties who had recovered from COVID-19.

V and J are TRBV7-9 and TRBJ2-3, with D possibly being TRBD1 (5 bases). From germline, CDR1 is SEHNR and CDR2 FQNEAQ (reference sequence). The CDR3 spans 19 residues. The V end lost 3 bases, the J end lost 3 bases, and 25 bases lay between the germline ends. CDR3 in amino acids: CASSFLSSVSGIRTDTQYF. The CDR3 coding sequence is TGTGCCAGCAGCTTTCTGTCTTCGGTATCAGGGATAAGGACAGATACGCAGTATTTT.

The chain is built from TRBV25-1 and TRBJ2-2; 7 bases map to TRBD1. J gave up 0 bases and V 0 bases, and 7 bases lay outside the gene matches. This CDR3 has 18 amino acids. CDR1 and CDR2 (germline): MGHDK, SYGVNS. The CDR3 DNA is TGTGCCAGCAGTGAATATCCGGGACAGTACACGAACACCGGGGAGCTGTTTTTT. This codes for CASSEYPGQYTNTGELFF. The full variable domain, rest sourced from reference TRBV25-1 and TRBJ2-2, is EADIYQTPRYLVIGTGKKITLECSQTMGHDKMYWYQQDPGMELHLIHYSYGVNSTEKGDLSSESTVSRIRTEHFPLTLESARPSHTSQYLCASSEYPGQYTNTGELFFGEGSRLTVL.

The genes are TRBV10-2 and TRBJ1-1, with 11 nucleotides matching TRBD1. CDR3 length: 18 amino acids. Germline trimming cut 6 bases from V and 1 base from J; bases unmatched to any gene: 13. The germline V gene encodes CDR1 WSHSY and CDR2 SAAADI. The CDR3 coding sequence is TGCGCCAGCAGGGAGAGAACCGGGACAGGGGGGACGAACACTGAAGCTTTCTTT. Its protein product is CASRERTGTGGTNTEAFF.

V usage is TRBV9 and J usage is TRBJ1-6, with 9 bases fitting TRBD1. Trimming took 6 bases from V and 7 from J; bases not matched to a gene: 5. The CDR3 covers 14 residues. CDR1 is SGDLS, CDR2 YYNGEE, per germline. The CDR3 protein is CASTRDRENSPLHF. The CDR3 DNA is TGTGCCAGCACCCGGGACAGGGAAAATTCACCCCTCCACTTT.

The J gene is TRBJ1-5, the V gene TRBV20-1; 8 bases line up with TRBD1. Germline V gene data show CDR1 as DFQATT and CDR2 as SNEGSKA (reference sequence). This CDR3 comprises 14 residues. V was pared by 3 bases and J by 6 bases, with 7 bases of the junction left unmatched. The DNA for the CDR3 is TGCAGTGCTAGTGGACAGGGAACGATTCAGCCCCAGCATTTT. It specifies CSASGQGTIQPQHF.

The chain uses TRBV11-3 and TRBJ2-5, with 13 nucleotides matching TRBD2. After removal of 1 base from V and 2 bases from J, the junction contained 4 bases not matched to a gene. Per the germline V gene, CDR1 is SGHNT and CDR2 is YENEEA. The CDR3 consists of 17 residues. The chain's CDR3 is CASSLGTSGGIQETQYF. Here the CDR3 DNA reads TGTGCCAGCAGCTTAGGGACTAGCGGGGGTATACAAGAGACCCAGTACTTC.

The CDR3 loop reads CAISEGDRFATEAFF. The CDR3 bases are TGTGCCATCAGTGAGGGGGACAGGTTTGCGACTGAAGCTTTCTTT. The V and J genes are TRBV10-3 and TRBJ1-1, with 8 bases identical to TRBD1. After removal of 2 bases from V and 5 bases from J, the junction contained 7 bases not matched to a gene. The germline V gene has CDR1 ENHRY and CDR2 SYGVKD. The CDR3 runs to 15 residues.

The CDR3 protein is CASSLGGAGGSITEAFF. The CDR3 coding sequence is TGCGCCAGCAGCTTGGGTGGGGCAGGGGGTTCGATCACTGAAGCTTTCTTT. The chain employs TRBV5-1 and TRBJ1-1; 7 bases agree with TRBD1. The CDR3 covers 17 residues. V trimming: 0 bases; J trimming: 4 bases; junction bases outside the gene matches: 12. CDR1 is SGHRS, CDR2 YFSETQ, per germline.

The chain recombines TRBV4-1 with TRBJ2-5; no firm D call. V was shortened by 1 base and J by 1 base, with 7 bases between the two germline ends. Germline V gene lookup returns CDR1 MGHRA and CDR2 YSYEKL. This CDR3 has 14 amino acids. Written as DNA, the CDR3 is TGCGCCAGCAGCCAAGTTATGGCCCAAGAGACCCAGTACTTC. Translating gives CASSQVMAQETQYF.

The CDR3 sequence is CASSLAPLQPQHF. CDR3 bases: TGTGCCAGCAGCTTAGCCCCTCTTCAGCCCCAGCATTTT. The chain links TRBV7-9 to TRBJ1-5; D is ambiguous. The CDR3 has 13 residues. V was trimmed by 0 bases and J by 6 bases, leaving 6 bases between them. Germline V gene lookup returns CDR1 SEHNR and CDR2 FQNEAQ (reference sequence).

The V call is TRBV2, the J call TRBJ1-6; D is unclear. CDR1 and CDR2 (germline): SNHLY, FYNNEI. The CDR3 runs 15 residues. With 2 bases removed from V and 7 bases from J, the gap between germline ends came to 12 bases. The CDR3: CASSERRGRNSPLHF. As DNA, the CDR3 is TGTGCCAGCAGTGAAAGGAGAGGGCGAAATTCACCCCTCCACTTT.

The chain links TRBV6-5 to TRBJ2-7; 8 nucleotides align to TRBD1. Germline lookup yields CDR1 MNHEY and CDR2 SVGAGI. V was clipped by 7 bases and J by 5 bases; unmatched bases: 10. This CDR3 is 14 amino acids long. CDR3 region: CASTLGQESNEQYF. The DNA for the CDR3 is TGTGCCAGCACCCTGGGACAGGAGTCCAACGAGCAGTACTTC.

This chain connects TRBV7-9 to TRBJ2-2; D is unresolved. CDR1 and CDR2 from the germline V gene are SEHNR and FQNEAQ (reference sequence). The CDR3 loop spans 15 amino acids. V gave up 5 bases and J gave up 5 bases, with 15 bases separating them. The CDR3 region is CASSPQFAGTGELFF. CDR3 coding DNA: TGTGCCAGCAGCCCTCAATTCGCAGGAACCGGGGAGCTGTTTTTT.

The V and J genes are TRBV6-1 and TRBJ1-5; D gene uncertain. The V gene's germline CDR1 is MNHNS and CDR2 SASEGT. Between the trimmed V and J ends, which lost 0 bases and 9 bases, there was a span of 12 bases. The length of the CDR3 is 14 residues. For the CDR3, the DNA is TGTGCCAGCAGTGAAGCGGAGGGTGATCGGCCCCAGCATTTT. Translating gives CASSEAEGDRPQHF.

The V and J genes are TRBV9 and TRBJ1-2, with 8 bases lining up with TRBD1. This CDR3 is built from 15 residues. Per germline, CDR1 SGDLS and CDR2 YYNGEE. The V segment lost 4 bases and the J segment 4 bases; nucleotides outside the gene matches: 9. As DNA, the CDR3 is TGTGCCAGCAGCAGTCCCAGGGGGCTCGCCTATGGCTACACCTTC. This codes for CASSSPRGLAYGYTF.

V and J are TRBV19 and TRBJ2-1; D might be TRBD2 (6 bases). There are 13 residues in the CDR3. Deletions cut 1 base from V and 9 bases from J, with 10 bases between. Germline V gene data show CDR1 as LNHDA and CDR2 as SQIVND (reference sequence). In DNA form, the CDR3 reads TGTGCCAGTAGTATAGCGGGGGTCGGTGAGCAGTTCTTC. Its protein is CASSIAGVGEQFF.

The chain employs TRBV29-1 and TRBJ2-7; D not resolved. This CDR3 is 13 amino acids long. V was shortened by 0 bases and J by 5 bases, with 11 bases between the two germline ends. The germline V gene has CDR1 SQVTM and CDR2 ANQGSEA. CDR3 in amino acids: CSVEEQLYHEQYF. The CDR3 nucleotides read TGCAGCGTTGAAGAACAGCTCTACCACGAGCAGTACTTC.

The rearrangement uses TRBV5-1 and TRBJ2-2; D is possibly TRBD1 (5 bases). CDR1 and CDR2 (germline): SGHRS, YFSETQ. The CDR3 covers 16 residues. With 3 bases removed from V and 6 bases from J, the gap between germline ends came to 18 bases. The CDR3 sequence is CASSSDGQGSSGELFF. CDR3 nucleotides: TGCGCCAGCAGCTCGGACGGGCAGGGTTCGTCCGGGGAGCTGTTTTTT.

This clone was recorded only once. V and J are TRBV4-3 and TRBJ1-1; TRBD1 aligns across 8 bases. The V and J ends lost 0 bases and 5 bases, in that order; junction bases with no gene match: 5. The germline gives CDR1 LGHNA, CDR2 YSLEER. The CDR3 runs 15 residues. The CDR3 region is CASSQDWTGWTEAFF. DNA of the CDR3: TGCGCCAGCAGCCAAGATTGGACAGGGTGGACTGAAGCTTTCTTT.

The chain uses TRBV7-3 and TRBJ2-2; D remains ambiguous. The CDR3 totals 14 residues. V was trimmed by 5 bases and J by 6 bases, leaving 13 bases between them. The germline V gene has CDR1 SGHTA and CDR2 FQGTGA. CDR3 sequence (DNA): TGTGCCAGCAGCACACAATACACGTCCGGGGAGCTGTTTTTT. It encodes CASSTQYTSGELFF. The complete variable domain, with remaining parts taken from reference TRBV7-3 and TRBJ2-2, reads GAGVSQTPSNKVTEKGKYVELRCDPISGHTALYWYRQSLGQGPEFLIYFQGTGAADDSGLPNDRFFAVRPEGSVSTLKIQRTERGDSAVYLCASSTQYTSGELFFGEGSRLTVL.

CDR3 DNA sequence: TGTGCCAGCAGCTTGATTGGTAGCTCTGGAAACACCATATATTTT. Protein sequence: CASSLIGSSGNTIYF. The rearrangement links TRBV5-5 to TRBJ1-3; D gene ambiguous. Germline CDR1 is SGHKS and CDR2 is YYEKEE (reference sequence). Trimming took 1 base from V and 0 from J, leaving 8 bases between them. The CDR3 length is 15 residues. The whole variable domain, filled in from reference TRBV5-5 and TRBJ1-3, reads DAGVTQSPTHLIKTRGQQVTLRCSPISGHKSVSWYQQVLGQGPQFIFQYYEKEERGRGNFPDRFSARQFPNYSSELNVNALLLGDSALYLCASSLIGSSGNTIYFGEGSWLTVV.

The genes are TRBV3-1 (or the pseudogene TRBV3-2) and TRBJ2-7; a weak D match, TRBD2 (5 bases). CDR3 length equals 14 residues. V lost 1 base and J 5 bases, leaving 12 bases between the germline ends. Germline V CDR1 and CDR2: LGHDT, YNNKEL (reference sequence). DNA of the CDR3: TGTGCCAGCAGCCAAGGACTAACTTTCCACGAGCAGTACTTC. The encoded protein is CASSQGLTFHEQYF.

The V call is TRBV7-9, the J call TRBJ2-1; 16 positions agree with TRBD2. V lost 9 bases, J lost 4 bases, and 12 bases stayed unmatched. This CDR3 has 18 residues. Germline lookup yields CDR1 SEHNR and CDR2 FQNEAQ (reference sequence). The CDR3: CASTGTSGGALKYNEQFF. CDR3 in DNA: TGTGCCAGTACCGGGACTAGCGGGGGGGCGCTAAAATACAATGAGCAGTTCTTC.

The chain links TRBV6-6 to TRBJ2-4; D perhaps matches TRBD1 (6 bases). Germline loops: CDR1 MNHNY, CDR2 SVGAGI (reference sequence). The CDR3 loop spans 13 amino acids. Trimming removed 4 bases at V and 7 bases at J, with 11 bases between. CDR3 sequence (DNA): TGTGCCAGCAGTTCAGGGGACGCGAACATTCAGTACTTC. Translating gives CASSSGDANIQYF.

The chain is built from TRBV3-1 (or the pseudogene TRBV3-2) and TRBJ2-5; D might be TRBD1 (6 bases). Germline V gene data show CDR1 as LGHDT and CDR2 as YNNKEL (reference sequence). V was trimmed by 2 bases and J by 5 bases, leaving 18 bases between them. The CDR3 consists of 16 residues. The CDR3 DNA reads as TGTGCCAGCAGCCAACTATCTCCTAGGGGGTTGGAGACCCAGTACTTC. Protein product: CASSQLSPRGLETQYF.